The sequence of this TCR beta chain was determined in a study of blood T cell repertoires in COVID-19. As for the study in general: Collection of acute and convalescent COVID-19 samples took place in the United States, Italy and Spain. Sources were T cells, B-cell-depleted T cells, or PBMCs; the material itself was cDNA or gDNA.

In the original analysis: The assay estimated nucleated cells by amplifying reference gene primers. Assay: immunoSEQ multiplex PCR; the TCRdb copy retains only in-frame clones and omits some. That table gives V, J and clone size, and the DNA gave D and trimming. The sample records 75,000 to 100,000 clones, 65% to 85% being singletons. The germline V gene has CDR1 LNHDA and CDR2 SQIVND (reference sequence). With 8 bases removed from V and 5 bases from J, the gap between germline ends came to 15 bases. This CDR3 is 14 amino acids long. The chain employs TRBV19 and TRBJ1-4, with no clear D. Sequencing input: peripheral blood. The sequence came from a woman over 75 with acute or convalescent COVID-19. The CDR3 DNA reads TGTGCCAGTTCTAGACCCCAAGCCAATGAAAAACTGTTTTTT. Amino acids: CASSRPQANEKLFF.